Below are 26 T cell receptor beta chains sequenced from a single sample in a study of human thymus T cells. The thymus was resected at corrective cardiac surgery. This table comes from immunoSEQ multiplex PCR, and its TCRdb copy is limited to in-frame clones, with some not included. The sample has tens of thousands of clones; 85% to 95% are singletons. The sample comprised thymus tissue. All receptors come from a girl in the first two years of life with a congenital heart defect but otherwise immunologically healthy.

The chain couples TRBV7-6 to TRBJ1-1; D is undetermined. The CDR3 length is 12 residues. Trimming stripped 5 bases from V and 4 bases from J, with 8 bases between. From germline, CDR1 is SGHVS and CDR2 FNYEAQ. As DNA, the CDR3 is TGTGCCAGCAGCCCGGTAGGCACTGAAGCTTTCTTT. As protein: CASSPVGTEAFF.

The chain joins TRBV28 to TRBJ2-1; 9 nucleotides line up with TRBD2. Germline loops: CDR1 MDHEN, CDR2 SYDVKM. The junction had 13 bases not matched to a gene; V was cut back by 7 bases and J by 6 bases. The CDR3 spans 16 residues. The CDR3, as DNA: TGTGCCAGCACCATAGGGGCTAGCGGGGCAACCAATGAGCAGTTCTTC. Encoded protein: CASTIGASGATNEQFF.

The DNA for the CDR3 is TGTGCCAGCAGGACGGGACTAGCGGGAACCTACGAGCAGTACTTC. Protein: CASRTGLAGTYEQYF. The chain couples TRBV27 to TRBJ2-7; 13 nucleotides line up with TRBD2. Per the germline V gene, CDR1 is MNHEY and CDR2 is SMNVEV (reference sequence). The junction had 4 bases not matched to a gene; V was cut back by 6 bases and J by 2 bases. The CDR3 contains 15 residues.

This chain uses TRBV7-9 with TRBJ2-7; 7 bases align to TRBD2. Unmatched junction bases numbered 16, after V lost 6 bases and J lost 5 bases. CDR1 and CDR2 from the germline V gene are SEHNR and FQNEAQ (reference sequence). The CDR3 covers 16 residues. The CDR3 loop is CASSPRSAGAGNEQYF. The CDR3 DNA sequence: TGTGCCAGCAGTCCCCGATCGGCAGGAGCGGGGAACGAGCAGTACTTC.

The chain is built from TRBV6-1 and TRBJ1-2; TRBD1 is a possible D gene (6 bases). There are 15 residues in the CDR3. V gave up 6 bases and J gave up 3 bases, with 17 bases separating them. Per the germline V gene, CDR1 is MNHNS and CDR2 is SASEGT. CDR3 DNA sequence: TGTGCCAGCAGCCACTTAATGACAGGCCACTATGGCTACACCTTC. It yields the protein CASSHLMTGHYGYTF.

This clone was counted a single time. The chain links TRBV9 to TRBJ2-3; D might be TRBD1 or TRBD2, each matching 5 bases. Germline loops: CDR1 SGDLS, CDR2 YYNGEE. The CDR3 has 15 amino acids. Trimming stripped 4 bases from V and 3 bases from J, with 15 bases between. DNA for the CDR3: TGTGCCAGCAGCTGGGGCCCCTCGGGGACAGATACGCAGTATTTT. The encoded protein is CASSWGPSGTDTQYF.

The genes are TRBV9 and TRBJ2-3, with D possibly being TRBD2 (6 bases). The CDR3 contains 15 residues. With 3 bases removed from V and 0 bases from J, the gap between germline ends came to 11 bases. Germline V CDR1 and CDR2: SGDLS, YYNGEE. CDR3 residues: CASSAPGTSTDTQYF. CDR3 sequence (DNA): TGTGCCAGCAGCGCCCCCGGGACTAGCACAGATACGCAGTATTTT.

This chain links TRBV4-3 with TRBJ2-3; D is possibly TRBD2 (5 bases). Germline loops: CDR1 LGHNA, CDR2 YSLEER. The CDR3 runs 16 residues. V was trimmed by 0 bases and J by 0 bases, leaving 10 bases between them. CDR3 amino acids: CASSQDRGVSTDTQYF. In DNA, the CDR3 is TGCGCCAGCAGCCAAGATCGGGGAGTTAGCACAGATACGCAGTATTTT.

V gene TRBV2 combines with J gene TRBJ2-1; D call uncertain. The CDR3 totals 16 residues. Trimming shortened V by 3 bases and J by 0 bases, and 12 bases separated the two germline ends. The germline V gene encodes CDR1 SNHLY and CDR2 FYNNEI. CDR3 sequence: CASSESVGSSYNEQFF. CDR3 bases: TGTGCCAGCAGTGAGAGTGTCGGTAGCTCCTACAATGAGCAGTTCTTC.

V usage is TRBV20-1 and J usage is TRBJ2-7; no reliable D call. This CDR3 comprises 10 residues. Germline lookup yields CDR1 DFQATT and CDR2 SNEGSKA (reference sequence). Trimming pared 5 bases from V and 3 bases from J, leaving 5 bases between. As DNA, the CDR3 is TGCAGTGCTGGATTCTACGAGCAGTACTTC. Translating gives CSAGFYEQYF.

J is TRBJ2-1 and V is TRBV28; perhaps TRBD2 as D (5 bases). This CDR3 has 15 residues. Germline V lookup: CDR1 MDHEN, CDR2 SYDVKM. The V end lost 3 bases, the J end lost 3 bases, and 12 bases lay between the germline ends. In DNA form, the CDR3 reads TGTGCCAGCAGTTTGGTAGCGACCCACTACAATGAGCAGTTCTTC. This sequence encodes CASSLVATHYNEQFF.

J is TRBJ2-1 and V is TRBV15; TRBD2 matches 10 bases. Germline-derived CDR1 and CDR2 are LNHNV and YYDKDF (reference sequence). The CDR3 runs 16 residues. V shed 1 base, J shed 8 bases, and the junction held 8 bases outside the gene matches. CDR3 amino acids: CATSRGRAGGPYEQFF. The DNA for the CDR3 is TGTGCCACCAGCAGAGGACGAGCGGGAGGGCCCTATGAGCAGTTCTTC.

V gene TRBV5-1 combines with J gene TRBJ1-1, with unresolved D. The germline V gene encodes CDR1 SGHRS and CDR2 YFSETQ. Trimming took 4 bases from V and 6 from J, leaving 19 bases between them. The CDR3 is 15 amino acids. The CDR3 loop is CASSRRGKELPEAFF. The DNA for the CDR3 is TGCGCCAGCAGCCGGCGCGGAAAGGAACTGCCTGAAGCTTTCTTT. Filled out from reference TRBV5-1 and TRBJ1-1, the complete variable domain reads KAGVTQTPRYLIKTRGQQVTLSCSPISGHRSVSWYQQTPGQGLQFLFEYFSETQRNKGNFPGRFSGRQFSNSRSEMNVSTLELGDSALYLCASSRRGKELPEAFFGQGTRLTVV.

V gene TRBV6-7 combines with J gene TRBJ1-2; 8 bases map to TRBD1. TRBV6-7 is filed as an ORF, its function uncertain. V trimming: 10 bases; J trimming: 2 bases; junction bases outside the gene matches: 9. The CDR3 consists of 14 residues. The CDR3 DNA follows: TGTGCCACGACCCTGACAGGGGCGAACTATGGCTACACCTTC. Encoded protein: CATTLTGANYGYTF.

V gene TRBV12-5 combines with J gene TRBJ2-1; 7 positions match TRBD2. V lost 5 bases to trimming and J lost 6 bases; unmatched junction nucleotides: 13. The germline V gene has CDR1 LGHNT and CDR2 FRNRAP. The CDR3 totals 16 residues. The CDR3 here is CASGPRGVWWSNEQFF. The CDR3 DNA follows: TGTGCTAGTGGTCCACGGGGGGTTTGGTGGAGCAATGAGCAGTTCTTC.

This clone appeared a single time. V gene TRBV6-5 combines with J gene TRBJ2-7; 7 nucleotides match TRBD2. V was clipped by 3 bases and J by 3 bases; unmatched bases: 8. The CDR3 covers 15 residues. CDR1 and CDR2 (germline): MNHEY, SVGAGI. CDR3 in amino acids: CASSYAAGDLYEQYF. The CDR3, as DNA: TGTGCCAGCAGTTATGCGGCGGGAGACCTCTACGAGCAGTACTTC.

The chain uses TRBV7-2 and TRBJ2-3; a weak D match, TRBD2 (5 bases). The CDR3 is 15 residues long. Between the trimmed V and J ends, which lost 1 base and 9 bases, there was a span of 17 bases. Germline CDR1 is SGHTA and CDR2 is FQGNSA. For the CDR3, the DNA is TGTGCCAGCAGCTTAGACCGGGATATAGGGAGAACGCAGTATTTT. It specifies CASSLDRDIGRTQYF.

The rearrangement links TRBV4-3 to TRBJ2-7; a weak D match, TRBD2 (6 bases). Trimming took 8 bases from V and 5 from J, leaving 16 bases between them. This CDR3 is built from 13 residues. Germline V lookup: CDR1 LGHNA, CDR2 YSLEER. The CDR3 coding sequence is TGCGCCAGCCCCAGGGACTCCGGCGACGAGCAGTACTTC. This gives the protein CASPRDSGDEQYF.

The chain has TRBV19 and TRBJ2-2, with TRBD2 matching 12 bases. From germline, CDR1 is LNHDA and CDR2 SQIVND (reference sequence). The CDR3 extends over 15 amino acids. V lost 6 bases, J lost 9 bases, and 8 bases stayed unmatched. The CDR3, as DNA: TGTGCCAGTAGCCCTAGCGGGAGGGCCGAGAGGGAGCTGTTTTTT. This codes for CASSPSGRAERELFF.

This chain uses TRBV2 with TRBJ1-5, with D unclear. Trimming shortened V by 4 bases and J by 3 bases, and 7 bases separated the two germline ends. Germline CDR1 reads SNHLY; CDR2 reads FYNNEI. There are 13 residues in the CDR3. The CDR3 reads CASSAGFNQPQHF. Here the CDR3 DNA reads TGTGCCAGCAGTGCAGGATTCAATCAGCCCCAGCATTTT.

The genes are TRBV19 and TRBJ1-5; TRBD1 matches 8 bases. This CDR3 contains 19 residues. The germline V gene encodes CDR1 LNHDA and CDR2 SQIVND (reference sequence). V lost 3 bases to trimming and J lost 0 bases; unmatched junction nucleotides: 13. DNA of the CDR3: TGTGCCAGTAGTATTGACAGGGGCCCCGAGTCCCATAGCAATCAGCCCCAGCATTTT. It encodes CASSIDRGPESHSNQPQHF.

This clone was counted a few times. The rearrangement joins TRBV15 to TRBJ1-5; D unclear. This CDR3 has 15 amino acids. CDR1 LNHNV and CDR2 YYDKDF come from the germline V gene (reference sequence). V lost 1 base, J lost 7 bases, and 14 bases lay in between. Written as DNA, the CDR3 is TGTGCCACCAGCAGAGGAGGTCAACCAGTCCAGCCCCAGCATTTT. Encoded protein: CATSRGGQPVQPQHF.

V is TRBV10-2 and J is TRBJ1-1; D unclear. The CDR3 has 15 amino acids. The germline V and J ends were trimmed by 8 bases and 1 base, with 17 bases remaining between them. Germline V gene data show CDR1 as WSHSY and CDR2 as SAAADI. The CDR3 region is CASFPLDAENTEAFF. The DNA of the CDR3 is TGCGCCAGCTTCCCCCTGGACGCGGAGAACACTGAAGCTTTCTTT.

This clone was counted once. V is TRBV18 and J is TRBJ2-7, with TRBD1 matching 9 bases. V lost 3 bases and J lost 1; bases outside the gene matches: 1. Germline V CDR1 and CDR2: KGHSH, LQKENI. The CDR3 consists of 14 residues. The CDR3: CASSPGTGSYEQYF. The CDR3 DNA reads TGTGCCAGCTCACCCGGGACAGGGTCCTACGAGCAGTACTTC.

This sequence joins TRBV21-1 and TRBJ2-5; no DNA check was done on the table's D call, TRBD1. TRBV21-1 is a pseudogene locus. This CDR3 is 15 amino acids long. The DNA of the CDR3 is TGTGCCAGCAGCATCCCAGGGATGATGGGGGAGACCCAGTACTTC. Protein: CASSIPGMMGETQYF.

This clone came up once. This chain uses TRBV7-9 with TRBJ2-2; D perhaps matches TRBD1 (6 bases). V was clipped by 2 bases and J by 1 base, with 11 bases between them. The germline gives CDR1 SEHNR, CDR2 FQNEAQ (reference sequence). The CDR3 is 16 amino acids. CDR3 DNA: TGTGCCAGCAGCTTATGGGGGCCGGGGAACACCGGGGAGCTGTTTTTT. It is translated as CASSLWGPGNTGELFF.